A single T cell receptor (beta chain) is shown here with its context. After removal of 6 bases from V and 7 bases from J, the junction contained 12 bases not matched to a gene. This CDR3 comprises 15 residues. The germline V gene encodes CDR1 MNHEY and CDR2 SMNVEV (reference sequence). Original methodology: Amplification with reference gene primers provided the estimates of nucleated cell counts. Here immunoSEQ multiplex PCR was the method, and the copy in TCRdb shows in-frame clones only, minus some. Clone size and the V and J calls come from that table; the DNA yielded D and trimming. Seen here are around 88,000 clones, roughly 84% observed once, and the top ten hold about 2.9%. This specimen belongs to a study of blood T cell repertoires in COVID-19. The wider study: The study drew acute and convalescent COVID-19 samples from the United States, Italy and Spain.

The receptor was derived from a woman of 80 years or more with acute or convalescent COVID-19. The chain is built from TRBV27 and TRBJ2-1; 7 bases map to TRBD2. The specimen sequenced was peripheral blood. The CDR3 nucleotides are TGTGCCAGCAGCCCTACTCCTGACGGGGGGAATGAGCAGTTCTTC. Its translation: CASSPTPDGGNEQFF.